The 4 T cell receptor beta chains presented below share a single source sample, sequenced in a study of blood T cell repertoires in COVID-19. Method: immunoSEQ multiplex PCR; TCRdb's copy keeps in-frame clones and lacks some. This table holds approximately 200,000 clones, roughly four fifths found once. Sequencing input: PBMCs or T cells enriched from blood (not recorded which). These receptor sequences come from a man aged 35-49 years who had recovered from COVID-19.

The rearrangement links TRBV3-1 (or the pseudogene TRBV3-2) to TRBJ1-5, with D tentatively TRBD1 (5 bases). From germline, CDR1 is LGHDT and CDR2 YNNKEL (reference sequence). With 0 bases removed from V and 5 bases from J, the gap between germline ends came to 8 bases. The CDR3 loop spans 14 amino acids. In nucleotides, the CDR3 is TGTGCCAGCAGCCAAGACAGGGTGGATCAGCCCCAGCATTTT. Amino acid sequence: CASSQDRVDQPQHF.

This chain connects TRBV27 to TRBJ1-2; TRBD1 is a possible D gene (6 bases). The germline V and J ends were trimmed by 6 bases and 5 bases, with 16 bases remaining between them. Germline V gene sequence: CDR1 MNHEY, CDR2 SMNVEV (reference sequence). The CDR3 is 14 residues long. The CDR3 protein is CASSPDWGPYGYTF. Written as DNA, the CDR3 is TGTGCCAGCAGCCCCGACTGGGGGCCATATGGCTACACCTTC.

This chain connects TRBV15 to TRBJ1-5, with D perhaps matching TRBD1 (6 bases). CDR1 and CDR2 from the germline V gene are LNHNV and YYDKDF (reference sequence). The length of the CDR3 is 13 residues. V was cut by 0 bases and J by 9 bases, with 9 bases left in between. CDR3 loop: CATSRDTGMPQHF. The CDR3 DNA reads as TGTGCCACCAGCAGAGATACAGGGATGCCCCAGCATTTT. Complete variable domain (other parts from reference TRBV15 and TRBJ1-5): DAMVIQNPRYQVTQFGKPVTLSCSQTLNHNVMYWYQQKSSQAPKLLFHYYDKDFNNEADTPDNFQSRRPNTSFCFLDIRSPGLGDTAMYLCATSRDTGMPQHFGDGTRLSIL.

This clone was counted once. The chain uses TRBV5-4 and TRBJ2-7, with TRBD1 as a possible D gene (6 bases). The V end was cut by 0 bases, the J end by 4 bases, with 11 bases between. CDR1 and CDR2 from the germline V gene are SGHNT and YYREEE (reference sequence). This CDR3 spans 14 amino acids. Written as DNA, the CDR3 is TGTGCCAGCAGCTTGGGGGGGCCCATGTACGAGCAGTACTTC. It encodes CASSLGGPMYEQYF.